This T cell receptor beta chain was observed in a study of T-cell reconstitution after alpha-beta-depleted transplantation in children. Study-wide results and limits: At one year after transplant, newly produced T cells mostly accounted for T-cell counts and diversity. Several hundred rapidly expanded clones from non-depleted graft cells reportedly supplied alpha-beta T cells about two months post-transplant. Surviving recipient cells, namely T cells and thymic progenitors, were the source of high day-60 TCRbeta diversity in some patients.

Germline CDR1 is ENHRY and CDR2 is SYGVKD. Trimming stripped 8 bases from V and 5 bases from J, with 8 bases between. CDR3 size: 11 residues. This clonotype was observed at least ten times. The antigen remains undetermined. The TCRbeta library was prepared with unique molecular identifiers. TCRdb passed the PCR reads through MiXCR, listing each CDR3 protein once. The table includes roughly 500,000 distinct CDR3 sequences, roughly a tenth detected once. The rearrangement joins TRBV10-3 to TRBJ2-3; tentative D call: TRBD2 (5 bases). The source is a child aged 2 to 10 with inherited bone marrow failure, due to receive a stem cell transplant. Specimen: PBMCs, collected before TCRalphabeta/CD19-depleted stem cell transplant. The CDR3 DNA is TGTGCCATCGAGGCGGGAGATACGCAGTATTTT. Translated, it gives CAIEAGDTQYF.